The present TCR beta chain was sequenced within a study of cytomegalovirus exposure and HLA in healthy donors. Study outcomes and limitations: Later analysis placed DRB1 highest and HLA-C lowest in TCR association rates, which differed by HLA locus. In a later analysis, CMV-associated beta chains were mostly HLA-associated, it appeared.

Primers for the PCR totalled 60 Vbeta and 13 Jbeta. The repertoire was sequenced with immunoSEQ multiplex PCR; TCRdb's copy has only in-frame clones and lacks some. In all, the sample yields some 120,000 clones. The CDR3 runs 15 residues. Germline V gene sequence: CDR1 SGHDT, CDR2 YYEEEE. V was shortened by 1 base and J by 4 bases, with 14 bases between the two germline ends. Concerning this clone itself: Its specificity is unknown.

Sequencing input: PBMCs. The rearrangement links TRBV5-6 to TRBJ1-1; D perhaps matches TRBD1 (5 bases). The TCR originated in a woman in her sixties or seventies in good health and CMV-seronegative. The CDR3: CASSLWEGAGTEAFF. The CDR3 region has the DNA TGTGCCAGCAGCTTGTGGGAAGGGGCAGGCACTGAAGCTTTCTTT.